This T cell receptor (beta chain) appears in the sequencing data of a study of CD8+CD57+ T cells in acquired aplastic anemia. Study at large: Sorted CD4+ and CD8+ cells yielded DNA averaging around 3.2 ug.

General study results and limits: Some 28 CD8+ CDR3 sequences occurred in both the patients and the controls. The study found no significant CD8+ Simpson's diversity difference between patients and controls.

CDR3 and TCR beta VDJ profiling relied on a genomic DNA template. MiXCR, run by TCRdb on the reads, gives a single entry per CDR3 protein. The table lists 200,000 or so distinct CDR3 sequences, about 64% of them singletons. Comment on this clonotype: The antigen is undetermined. A much larger clonotype is one base distant, so this may be a read error. The conserved phenylalanine or tryptophan is not found at the CDR3 terminus, so this likely reflects a read error.

This sequence originates from a human donor with severe aplastic anemia or a healthy control (not recorded which). What was sequenced was sorted CD4+, CD8+, or CD8+CD57+ T cells (not recorded which) from PBMCs.

CDR3 loop: CASSLGGTGLNEQFL. CDR3 bases: TGTGCCAGCAGTTTGGGTGGGACAGGGTTGAATGAGCAGTTCCTC. The chain combines TRBV6-5 with TRBJ2-1; 9 positions agree with TRBD1. V was clipped by 4 bases and J by 7 bases; unmatched bases: 8. The germline gives CDR1 MNHEY, CDR2 SVGAGI. This CDR3 region has 15 residues.